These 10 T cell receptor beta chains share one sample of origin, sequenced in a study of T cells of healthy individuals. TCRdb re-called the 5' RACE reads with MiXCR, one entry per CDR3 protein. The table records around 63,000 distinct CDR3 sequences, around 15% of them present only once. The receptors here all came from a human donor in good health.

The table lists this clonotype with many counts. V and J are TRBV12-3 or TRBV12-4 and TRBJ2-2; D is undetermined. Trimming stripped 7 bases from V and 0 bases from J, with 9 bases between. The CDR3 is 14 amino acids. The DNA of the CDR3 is TGTGCCAGCAACCCGACTGCGAACACCGGGGAGCTGTTTTTT. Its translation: CASNPTANTGELFF.

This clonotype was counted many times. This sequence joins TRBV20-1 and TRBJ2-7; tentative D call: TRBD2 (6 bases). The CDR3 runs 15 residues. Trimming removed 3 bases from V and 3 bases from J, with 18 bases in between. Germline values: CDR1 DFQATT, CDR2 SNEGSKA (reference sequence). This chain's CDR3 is CSARDALSGIYEQYF. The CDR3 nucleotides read TGCAGTGCTAGGGACGCGCTTAGCGGAATCTACGAGCAGTACTTC.

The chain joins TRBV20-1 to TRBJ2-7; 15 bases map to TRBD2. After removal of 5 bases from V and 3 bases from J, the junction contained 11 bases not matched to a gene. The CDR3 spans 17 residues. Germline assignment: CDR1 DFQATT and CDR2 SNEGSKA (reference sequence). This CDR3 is CSARGLAGGPFNYEQYF. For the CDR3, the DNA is TGCAGTGCTCGAGGACTAGCGGGGGGGCCCTTCAACTACGAGCAGTACTTC.

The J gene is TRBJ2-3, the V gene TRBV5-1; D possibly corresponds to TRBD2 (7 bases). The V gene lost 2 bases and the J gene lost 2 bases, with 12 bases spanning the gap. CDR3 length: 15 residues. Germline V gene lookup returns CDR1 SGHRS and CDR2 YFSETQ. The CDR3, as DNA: TGCGCCAGCAGCTTTTCGGGGGGCGACACAGATACGCAGTATTTT. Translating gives CASSFSGGDTDTQYF.

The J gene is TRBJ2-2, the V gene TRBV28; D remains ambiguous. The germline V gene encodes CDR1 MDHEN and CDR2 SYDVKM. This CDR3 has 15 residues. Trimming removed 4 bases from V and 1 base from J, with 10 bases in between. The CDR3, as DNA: TGTGCCAGCAGTTCTGGCTTCGTGAACACCGGGGAGCTGTTTTTT. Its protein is CASSSGFVNTGELFF.

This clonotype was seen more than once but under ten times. Here the CDR3 DNA reads TGTGCCAGCAGCTGGTCGGCGAGAGGGAGAGACTACGAGCAGTACTTC. It translates to CASSWSARGRDYEQYF. The V call is TRBV27, the J call TRBJ2-7; a weak D match, TRBD2 (5 bases). The V end was cut by 6 bases, the J end by 3 bases, with 21 bases between. Germline V lookup: CDR1 MNHEY, CDR2 SMNVEV (reference sequence). CDR3 length: 16 amino acids.

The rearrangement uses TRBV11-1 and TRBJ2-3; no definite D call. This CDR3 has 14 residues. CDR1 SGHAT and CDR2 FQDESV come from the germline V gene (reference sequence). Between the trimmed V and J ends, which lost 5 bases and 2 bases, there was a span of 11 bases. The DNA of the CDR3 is TGTGCCAGCAGCCACGCACAGACCACAGATACGCAGTATTTT. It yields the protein CASSHAQTTDTQYF.

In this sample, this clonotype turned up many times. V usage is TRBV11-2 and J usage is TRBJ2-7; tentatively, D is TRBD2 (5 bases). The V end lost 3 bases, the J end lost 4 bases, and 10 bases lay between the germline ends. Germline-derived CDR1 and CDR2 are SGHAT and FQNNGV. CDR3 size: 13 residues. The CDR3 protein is CASSFAGVYEQYF. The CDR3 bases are TGTGCCAGCAGCTTTGCCGGGGTGTACGAGCAGTACTTC.

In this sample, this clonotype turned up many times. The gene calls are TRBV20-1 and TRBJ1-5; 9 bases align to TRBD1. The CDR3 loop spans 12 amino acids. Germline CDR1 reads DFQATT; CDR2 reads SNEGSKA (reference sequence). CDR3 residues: CRTRDREQPQHF. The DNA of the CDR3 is TGCAGAACCCGGGACAGGGAACAGCCCCAGCATTTT.

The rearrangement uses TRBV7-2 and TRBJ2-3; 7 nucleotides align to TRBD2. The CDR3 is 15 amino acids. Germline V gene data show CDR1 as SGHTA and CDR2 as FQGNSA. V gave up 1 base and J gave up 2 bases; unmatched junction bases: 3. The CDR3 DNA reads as TGTGCCAGCAGCTTAGTGGGGGGGTCCACAGATACGCAGTATTTT. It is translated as CASSLVGGSTDTQYF.